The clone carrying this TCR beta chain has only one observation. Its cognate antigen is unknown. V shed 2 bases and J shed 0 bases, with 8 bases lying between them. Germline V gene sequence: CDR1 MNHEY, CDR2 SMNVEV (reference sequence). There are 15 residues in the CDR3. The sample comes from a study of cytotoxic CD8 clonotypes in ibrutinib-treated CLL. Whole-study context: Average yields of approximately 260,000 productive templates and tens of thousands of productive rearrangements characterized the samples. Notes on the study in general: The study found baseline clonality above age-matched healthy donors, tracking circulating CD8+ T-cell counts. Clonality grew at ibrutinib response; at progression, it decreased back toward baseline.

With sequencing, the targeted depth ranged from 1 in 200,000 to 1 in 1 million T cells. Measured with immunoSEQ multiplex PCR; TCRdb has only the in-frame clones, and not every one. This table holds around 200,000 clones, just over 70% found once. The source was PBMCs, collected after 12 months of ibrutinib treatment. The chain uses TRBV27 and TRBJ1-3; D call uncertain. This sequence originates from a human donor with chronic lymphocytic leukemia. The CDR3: CASSLTTSSGNTIYF. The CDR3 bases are TGTGCCAGCAGTTTAACGACCTCCTCTGGAAACACCATATATTTT.